This TCR beta chain derives from a study of T cell responses to AZD1222 COVID-19 vaccine. Points from the study as a whole: Repertoires were obtained only post-peak T cell response. Donors in the cohort were predominantly white British and more often female, and clonal diversity was possibly underestimated.

Generated by immunoSEQ multiplex PCR, the TCRdb table keeps only in-frame clones and is missing some. This sample has over 45,000 clones, with more than 80% found just once. Points on this clone: Its antigen is as yet unknown.

Unmatched junction bases numbered 12, after V lost 3 bases and J lost 2 bases. The CDR3 sequence is 18 residues long. Looked up from germline, CDR1 is LNHDA and CDR2 is SQIVND (reference sequence). The chain has TRBV19 and TRBJ1-5; 8 nucleotides agree with TRBD1. Sequencing was performed on peripheral blood, taken on day 0 of MenACWY control vaccination. This receptor was obtained from an adult in good health. This chain's CDR3 is CASSIRPGGRGGNQPQHF. CDR3 nucleotide sequence: TGTGCCAGTAGTATTAGGCCAGGGGGCCGAGGGGGCAATCAGCCCCAGCATTTT.